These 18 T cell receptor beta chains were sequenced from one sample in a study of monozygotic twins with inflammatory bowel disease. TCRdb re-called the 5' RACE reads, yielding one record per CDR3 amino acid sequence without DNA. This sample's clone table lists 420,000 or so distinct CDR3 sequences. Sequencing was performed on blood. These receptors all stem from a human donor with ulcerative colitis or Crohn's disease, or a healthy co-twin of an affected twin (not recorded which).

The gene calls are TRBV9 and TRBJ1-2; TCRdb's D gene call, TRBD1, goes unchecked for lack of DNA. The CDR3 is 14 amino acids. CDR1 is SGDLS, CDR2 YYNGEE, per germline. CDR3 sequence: CASSGWTGNYGYTF.

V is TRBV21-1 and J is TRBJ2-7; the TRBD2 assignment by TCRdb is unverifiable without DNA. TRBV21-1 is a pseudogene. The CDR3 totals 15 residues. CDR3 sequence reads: CASSKNGGEAYEQYF.

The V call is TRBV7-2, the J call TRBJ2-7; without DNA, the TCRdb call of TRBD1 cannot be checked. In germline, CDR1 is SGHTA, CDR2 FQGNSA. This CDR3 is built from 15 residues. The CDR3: CASSADPRDTIKQYF.

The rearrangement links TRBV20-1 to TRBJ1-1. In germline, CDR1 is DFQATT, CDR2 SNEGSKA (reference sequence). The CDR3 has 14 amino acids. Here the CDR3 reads CSASYLFVNTEAFF.

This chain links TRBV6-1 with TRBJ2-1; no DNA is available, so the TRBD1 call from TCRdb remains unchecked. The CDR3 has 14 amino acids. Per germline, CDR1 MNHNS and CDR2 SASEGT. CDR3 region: CASSARTGVGEQFF.

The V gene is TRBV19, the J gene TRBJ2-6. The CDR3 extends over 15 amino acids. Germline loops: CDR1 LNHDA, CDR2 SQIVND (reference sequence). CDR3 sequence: CASSSQPSGANVLTF.

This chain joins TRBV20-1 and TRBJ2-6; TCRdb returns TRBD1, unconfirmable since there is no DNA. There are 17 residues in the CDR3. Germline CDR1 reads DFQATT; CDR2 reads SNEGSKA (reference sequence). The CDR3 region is CSARGPKGVSGANVLTF.

The chain's CDR3 is CASSQTRDRVNTGELFF. This chain joins TRBV4-1 and TRBJ2-2; the TRBD1 assignment by TCRdb is unverifiable without DNA. The germline CDR1 and CDR2 sequences are MGHRA and YSYEKL. The CDR3 loop spans 17 amino acids.

The CDR3 protein is CASSQGRGNDEQYF. This chain joins TRBV4-3 and TRBJ2-7. The CDR3 extends over 14 amino acids. The germline V gene has CDR1 LGHNA and CDR2 YSLEER.

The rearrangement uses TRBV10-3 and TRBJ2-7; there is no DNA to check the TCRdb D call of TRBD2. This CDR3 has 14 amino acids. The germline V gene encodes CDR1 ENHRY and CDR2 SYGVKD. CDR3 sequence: CAMAEGGLSYEQYF.

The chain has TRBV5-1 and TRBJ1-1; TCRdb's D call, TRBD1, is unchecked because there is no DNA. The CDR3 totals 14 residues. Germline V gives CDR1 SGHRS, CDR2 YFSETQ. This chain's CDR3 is CASSLEARDTEAFF.

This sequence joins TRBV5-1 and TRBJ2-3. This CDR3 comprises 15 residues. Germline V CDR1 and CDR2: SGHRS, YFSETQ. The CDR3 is CASSLDGPSTDTQYF.

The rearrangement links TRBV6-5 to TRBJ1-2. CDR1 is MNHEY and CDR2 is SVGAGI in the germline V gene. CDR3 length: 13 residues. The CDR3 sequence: CASRWGLNYGYTF.

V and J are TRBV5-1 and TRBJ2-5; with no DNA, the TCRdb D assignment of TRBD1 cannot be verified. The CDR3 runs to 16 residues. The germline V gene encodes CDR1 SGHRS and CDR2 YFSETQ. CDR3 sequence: CASSVGQVLSRETQYF.

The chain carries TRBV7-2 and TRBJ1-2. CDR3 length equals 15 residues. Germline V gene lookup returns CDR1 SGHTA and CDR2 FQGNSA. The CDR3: CASSPLPKGDYGYTF.

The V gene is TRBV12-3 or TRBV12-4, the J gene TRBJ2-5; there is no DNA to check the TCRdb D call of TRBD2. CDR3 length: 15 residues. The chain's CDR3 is CASSPILAGQETQYF.

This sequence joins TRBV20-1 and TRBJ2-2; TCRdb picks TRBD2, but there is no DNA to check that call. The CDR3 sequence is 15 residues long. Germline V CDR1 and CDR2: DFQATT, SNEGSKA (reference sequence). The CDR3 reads CSAKTLSANTGELFF.

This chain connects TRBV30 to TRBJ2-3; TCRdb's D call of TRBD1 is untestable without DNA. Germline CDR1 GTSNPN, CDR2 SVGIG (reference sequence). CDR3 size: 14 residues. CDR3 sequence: CAWGGLSQGDTQYF.